This T cell receptor beta chain was captured by sequencing in a study of technical replicates of blood from a few donors. Data came from immunoSEQ multiplex PCR; TCRdb stores just in-frame clones and leaves some out. Among 90,000 to 100,000 clones listed, roughly 95% were seen once. V was pared by 1 base and J by 9 bases, with 10 bases of the junction left unmatched. The germline V gene encodes CDR1 SGHTA and CDR2 FQGTGA. The CDR3 runs 16 residues. Sequenced sample: T cells isolated from PBMCs. This chain joins TRBV7-3 and TRBJ2-1, with TRBD2 matching over 9 bases. This clonotype originated in a human donor in good health. CDR3 nucleotides: TGTGCCAGCAGCTTAATTCATAGCGGGAGCGGGATTGAGCAGTTCTTC. Amino acid sequence: CASSLIHSGSGIEQFF. The whole variable domain, filled in from reference TRBV7-3 and TRBJ2-1, reads GAGVSQTPSNKVTEKGKYVELRCDPISGHTALYWYRQSLGQGPEFLIYFQGTGAADDSGLPNDRFFAVRPEGSVSTLKIQRTERGDSAVYLCASSLIHSGSGIEQFFGPGTRLTVL.